This T cell receptor beta chain comes out of a study of T-cell reconstitution after alpha-beta-depleted transplantation in children. Germline V gives CDR1 SEHNR, CDR2 FQNEAQ (reference sequence). CDR3 length: 11 residues. V gave up 5 bases and J gave up 11 bases, with 11 bases separating them. In the case of this clonotype: Its antigen is unidentified.

Regarding the study as a whole: The main origin of T-cell counts and diversity one year after transplant was newly produced T cells. Some patients' high day-60 TCRbeta diversity was attributed to recipient cells surviving conditioning.

Preparation of the TCRbeta library involved a method that used unique molecular identifiers. TCRdb re-called the PCR reads with MiXCR, one entry per CDR3 protein. This table holds around 670,000 distinct CDR3 sequences, 10% to 15% found once. The receptor was derived from a girl aged 2-9 years with congenital amegakaryocytic thrombocytopenia, due to receive a stem cell transplant. The chain links TRBV7-9 to TRBJ2-3; TRBD2 might be the D (5 bases). The input for sequencing was PBMCs, taken before TCRalphabeta/CD19-depleted stem cell transplant. The CDR3 spells CASSPLAEQYF. As DNA, the CDR3 is TGTGCCAGCAGCCCTCTAGCCGAGCAGTATTTT.